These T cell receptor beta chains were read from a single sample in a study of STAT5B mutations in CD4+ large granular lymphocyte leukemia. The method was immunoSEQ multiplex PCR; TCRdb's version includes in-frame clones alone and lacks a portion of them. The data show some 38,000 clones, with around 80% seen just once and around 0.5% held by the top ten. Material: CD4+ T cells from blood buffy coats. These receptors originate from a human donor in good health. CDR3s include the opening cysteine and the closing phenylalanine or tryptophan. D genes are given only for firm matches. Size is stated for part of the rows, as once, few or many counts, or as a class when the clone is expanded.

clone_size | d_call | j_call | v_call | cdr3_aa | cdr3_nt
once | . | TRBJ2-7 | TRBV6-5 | CASRTGSYEQYF | TGTGCCAGCAGGACAGGATCCTACGAGCAGTACTTC
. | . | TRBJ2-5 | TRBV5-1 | CASSSQGAETQYF | TGCGCCAGCAGCTCCCAGGGTGCAGAGACCCAGTACTTC
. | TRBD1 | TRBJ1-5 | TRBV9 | CASSVGTGIYQPQHF | TGTGCCAGCAGCGTAGGGACAGGGATTTATCAGCCCCAGCATTTT
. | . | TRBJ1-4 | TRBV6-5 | CASSPRREKLFF | TGTGCCAGCAGTCCCCGAAGGGAAAAACTGTTTTTT
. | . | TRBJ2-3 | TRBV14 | CASSQEYF | TGTGCCAGCAGCCAAGAGTATTTT
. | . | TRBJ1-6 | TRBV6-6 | CASSYAGRDSPLHF | TGTGCCAGCAGTTACGCAGGGAGGGATTCACCCCTCCACTTT
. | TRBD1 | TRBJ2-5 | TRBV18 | CASSRDSSVAQYF | TGTGCCAGCTCCAGGGACAGTTCGGTCGCCCAGTACTTC
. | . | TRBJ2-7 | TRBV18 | CASSPSLGGYEQYF | TGTGCCAGCTCACCAAGTTTAGGAGGCTACGAGCAGTACTTC
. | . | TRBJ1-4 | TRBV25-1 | CASSDTGGTNEKLFF | TGTGCCAGCAGTGACACAGGAGGTACAAATGAAAAACTGTTTTTT
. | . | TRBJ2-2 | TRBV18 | CASSPPYRGTGELFF | TGTGCCAGCTCACCACCGTACCGAGGCACCGGGGAGCTGTTTTTT
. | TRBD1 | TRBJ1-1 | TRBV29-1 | CSGRGQGGTEAFF | TGCAGCGGCCGGGGACAGGGAGGCACTGAAGCTTTCTTT
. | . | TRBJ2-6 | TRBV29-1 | CSVQGSGANVLTF | TGCAGCGTGCAGGGCTCTGGGGCCAACGTCCTGACTTTC
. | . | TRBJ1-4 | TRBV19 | CASSNRGGQEKLFF | TGTGCCAGTAGTAACCGGGGTGGGCAGGAAAAACTGTTTTTT
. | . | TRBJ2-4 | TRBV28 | CASRRGLAKNIQYF | TGTGCCAGCAGACGGGGGTTGGCCAAAAACATTCAGTACTTC
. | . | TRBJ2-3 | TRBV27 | CASWVGGTDTQYF | TGTGCCAGCTGGGTGGGTGGCACAGATACGCAGTATTTT
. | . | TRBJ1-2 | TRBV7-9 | CASSPERQNYGYTF | TGTGCCAGCAGCCCAGAACGACAGAACTATGGCTACACCTTC
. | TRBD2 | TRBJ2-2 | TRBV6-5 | CASRGTSGPPGELFF | TGTGCCAGCAGGGGGACTAGCGGCCCTCCCGGGGAGCTGTTTTTT
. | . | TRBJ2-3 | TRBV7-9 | CASSSTSGHTQYF | TGTGCCAGCAGCTCAACCTCAGGCCATACGCAGTATTTT
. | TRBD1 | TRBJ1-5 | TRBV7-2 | CASSSRTGLYQPQHF | TGTGCCAGCAGCTCCCGGACAGGGCTCTATCAGCCCCAGCATTTT
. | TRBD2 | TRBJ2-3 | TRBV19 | CASSMGLAGDDTQYF | TGTGCCAGTAGTATGGGGCTAGCGGGGGATGATACGCAGTATTTT
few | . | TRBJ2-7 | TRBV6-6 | CASRTTLYDYEQYF | TGTGCCAGCAGAACAACCCTTTACGACTACGAGCAGTACTTC
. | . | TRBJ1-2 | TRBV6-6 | CASSYSEREGYGYTF | TGTGCCAGCAGTTACTCGGAGAGGGAGGGGTATGGCTACACCTTC
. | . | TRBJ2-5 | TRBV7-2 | CASSSAETQYF | TGTGCCAGCAGCTCGGCGGAGACCCAGTACTTC
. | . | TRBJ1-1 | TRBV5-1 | CASSLGTNTEAFF | TGCGCCAGCAGCTTGGGGACGAACACTGAAGCTTTCTTT
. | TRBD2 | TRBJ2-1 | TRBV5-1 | CASSLALAGGSVGFF | TGCGCCAGCAGCTTGGCCCTAGCGGGCGGGTCGGTTGGGTTCTTC
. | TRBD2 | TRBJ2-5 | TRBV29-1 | CSVEFAGGRETQYF | TGCAGCGTTGAGTTTGCGGGGGGCCGGGAGACCCAGTACTTC
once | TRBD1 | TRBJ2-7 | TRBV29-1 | CSAGTGAAGSYEQYF | TGCAGCGCCGGGACAGGGGCCGCCGGGTCCTACGAGCAGTACTTC
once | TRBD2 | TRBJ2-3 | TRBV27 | CASSLGLAGSTDTQYF | TGTGCCAGCAGTTTAGGACTAGCGGGGAGCACAGATACGCAGTATTTT
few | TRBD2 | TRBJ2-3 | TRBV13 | CASSYLAGPRTDTQYF | TGTGCCAGCAGCTACCTAGCGGGCCCTCGCACAGATACGCAGTATTTT
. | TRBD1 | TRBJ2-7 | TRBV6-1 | CATDRETYEQYF | TGTGCCACGGACAGGGAAACCTACGAGCAGTACTTC
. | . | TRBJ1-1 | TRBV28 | CASSYQAGLGGTEAFF | TGTGCCAGCAGTTACCAGGCGGGGCTCGGAGGCACTGAAGCTTTCTTT
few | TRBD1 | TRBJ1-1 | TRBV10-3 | CAITRDRRNTEAFF | TGTGCCATCACTCGGGACAGGAGGAACACTGAAGCTTTCTTT
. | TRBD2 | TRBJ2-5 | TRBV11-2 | CASSLGRGVETQYF | TGTGCCAGCAGCTTAGGTCGGGGGGTAGAGACCCAGTACTTC
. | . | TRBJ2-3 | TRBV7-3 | CASSLMGAGATDTQYF | TGTGCCAGCAGCTTAATGGGTGCCGGGGCCACAGATACGCAGTATTTT